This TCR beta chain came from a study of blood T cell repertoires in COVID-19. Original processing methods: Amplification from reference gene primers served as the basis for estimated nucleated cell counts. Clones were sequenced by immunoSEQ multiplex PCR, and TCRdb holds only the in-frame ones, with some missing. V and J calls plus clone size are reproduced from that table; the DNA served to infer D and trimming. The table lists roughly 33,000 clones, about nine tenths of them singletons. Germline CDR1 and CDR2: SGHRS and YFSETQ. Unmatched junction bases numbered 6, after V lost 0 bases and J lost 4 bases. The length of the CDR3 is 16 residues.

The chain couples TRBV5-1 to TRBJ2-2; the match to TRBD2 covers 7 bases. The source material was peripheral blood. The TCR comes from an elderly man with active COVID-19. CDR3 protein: CASSLVAGVGTGELFF. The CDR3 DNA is TGCGCCAGCAGCTTGGTGGCGGGAGTCGGCACCGGGGAGCTGTTTTTT.